The clone carrying this TCR beta chain occurred many times. These data are taken from a study of Graves' ophthalmopathy and Graves' hyperthyroidism. Study details: Peripheral blood was gathered at the point of initial diagnosis, before any treatment started.

CDR3 length: 16 residues. The germline V gene encodes CDR1 SGDLS and CDR2 YYNGEE. With V trimmed by 3 bases and J by 2 bases, 9 bases remained unmatched. Active ophthalmopathy (CAS at least 3, NOSPECS at least 4), lasting under 3 months. Amplifying from RNA transcripts, the study obtained TCR beta CDR3 regions. An opening RT-PCR round employed HTBI primers and preceded a second-round multiplex PCR. TCRdb fed the multiplex PCR reads into MiXCR, producing one record per CDR3 protein. Here the sample spans about 240,000 distinct CDR3 sequences, less than 55% being singletons. Sequencing used peripheral blood. This TCR was sampled from an adult man with Graves' ophthalmopathy. The rearrangement links TRBV9 to TRBJ1-2, with TRBD1 matching over 8 bases. The CDR3 spells CASSESPGGMNYGYTF. In nucleotides, the CDR3 is TGTGCCAGCAGCGAATCTCCAGGGGGCATGAACTATGGCTACACCTTC.